This T cell receptor (beta chain) was sequenced during a study of T cells after yellow fever vaccination. Study conclusions and caveats: Abundant bulk-population clonotypes could contaminate the FACS-sorted repertoires.

The CDR3 extends over 14 amino acids. Germline V gene sequence: CDR1 GTSNPN, CDR2 SVGIG (reference sequence). V lost 4 bases to trimming and J lost 5 bases, with 16 bases between them. Remarks on this clonotype: What it recognizes is unknown.

A 5'RACE template-switching step, the method used to make TCR cDNA, added a universal primer site and UMIs. TCRdb passed the 5' RACE reads through MiXCR, listing each CDR3 protein once. The table has hundreds of thousands of distinct CDR3 sequences, over 5% seen once; the top ten hold about 15%. This sequence was found in a man younger than 45 who received the YFV17D yellow fever vaccine. Specimen: PBMCs, collected 5 days after the yellow fever booster vaccination. The chain uses TRBV30 and TRBJ2-3, with unresolved D. CDR3 DNA sequence: TGTGCCTGGACAGGCCTGGGCCGGTTAGATACGCAGTATTTT. Its protein is CAWTGLGRLDTQYF.